Following are 16 T cell receptor beta chains from one sample sequenced in a study of blood T cell repertoires in COVID-19. Produced via immunoSEQ multiplex PCR; TCRdb's table is partial and in-frame only. Of about 310,000 clones listed, 80% to 90% are singletons. The specimen sequenced was PBMCs or T cells enriched from blood (not recorded which). The receptors were gathered from a man between 25 and 39 years old who had recovered from COVID-19.

This chain connects TRBV28 to TRBJ2-2; 9 bases are shared with TRBD2. V lost 7 bases, J lost 3 bases, and 12 bases stayed unmatched. Germline values: CDR1 MDHEN, CDR2 SYDVKM. The CDR3 contains 17 residues. The CDR3 DNA reads TGTGCCAGCAACCCGGGGGGACTAGCAGGATACACCGGGGAGCTGTTTTTT. This sequence encodes CASNPGGLAGYTGELFF.

V usage is TRBV9 and J usage is TRBJ1-2, with a possible D match to TRBD1 (6 bases). CDR1 and CDR2 from the germline V gene are SGDLS and YYNGEE. V was clipped by 4 bases and J by 5 bases, with 12 bases between them. CDR3 length equals 13 residues. CDR3 protein: CASSPGDLYGYTF. The CDR3 nucleotides are TGTGCCAGCAGCCCAGGGGATCTGTATGGCTACACCTTC.

The chain uses TRBV5-1 and TRBJ1-3; the D is unclear. Per the germline V gene, CDR1 is SGHRS and CDR2 is YFSETQ. The germline V and J ends were trimmed by 4 bases and 0 bases, with 14 bases remaining between them. The CDR3 is made up of 16 amino acids. CDR3 protein: CASSREGLPSGNTIYF. In nucleotides, the CDR3 is TGCGCCAGCAGCAGGGAGGGCCTACCCTCTGGAAACACCATATATTTT.

The chain joins TRBV4-1 to TRBJ1-5, with D tentatively TRBD1 (5 bases). The CDR3 totals 16 residues. Germline CDR1 reads MGHRA; CDR2 reads YSYEKL. V shed 0 bases and J shed 6 bases, with 15 bases lying between them. CDR3 nucleotide sequence: TGCGCCAGCAGCCAAGACCCGCTCCGGGGGGGTCAGCCCCAGCATTTT. This sequence encodes CASSQDPLRGGQPQHF.

V usage is TRBV7-9 and J usage is TRBJ2-7; TRBD2 aligns across 10 bases. CDR1 SEHNR and CDR2 FQNEAQ come from the germline V gene (reference sequence). With V trimmed by 2 bases and J by 2 bases, 9 bases remained unmatched. The CDR3 loop spans 17 amino acids. CDR3 loop: CASSLRSGLAGAYEQYF. The CDR3 DNA reads TGTGCCAGCAGCTTAAGGTCCGGGCTAGCGGGAGCCTACGAGCAGTACTTC.

Here the CDR3 DNA reads TGTGCCAGCAGTACTCCTAAGAGGCAGGGGGTCGAAGCTTTCTTT. This sequence encodes CASSTPKRQGVEAFF. The J gene is TRBJ1-1, the V gene TRBV6-5; TRBD1 agrees at 7 bases. V was clipped by 5 bases and J by 8 bases; unmatched bases: 14. CDR3 size: 15 residues. CDR1 is MNHEY and CDR2 is SVGAGI in the germline V gene.

The table lists this clone with a count of one. This rearrangement joins TRBV29-1 to TRBJ2-5; perhaps TRBD1 as D (5 bases). The CDR3 extends over 12 amino acids. The germline V gene encodes CDR1 SQVTM and CDR2 ANQGSEA. Deletions cut 8 bases from V and 3 bases from J, with 13 bases between. For the CDR3, the DNA is TGCAGCTCACTGGGGCAGGAAGAGACCCAGTACTTC. This codes for CSSLGQEETQYF.

V usage is TRBV6-6 and J usage is TRBJ1-2; 7 bases match TRBD1. This CDR3 contains 14 residues. Germline assignment: CDR1 MNHNY and CDR2 SVGAGI (reference sequence). V was clipped by 5 bases and J by 8 bases; unmatched bases: 11. The CDR3: CASSPTGRPRGYTF. The CDR3 DNA is TGTGCCAGCAGTCCGACAGGGCGGCCGCGGGGCTACACCTTC.

The chain has TRBV6-5 and TRBJ1-3; D is uncertain. The CDR3 totals 13 residues. The V and J ends lost 8 bases and 0 bases respectively, with 8 bases between them. The germline V gene has CDR1 MNHEY and CDR2 SVGAGI. In DNA form, the CDR3 reads TGTGCCAGCGACCGGAGCTCTGGAAACACCATATATTTT. This gives the protein CASDRSSGNTIYF.

As regards this clone: Relative to the germline gene, one junction end is altered; a read error may explain this. This chain connects TRBV3-1 (or the pseudogene TRBV3-2) to TRBJ1-1, with TRBD1 matching over 11 bases. This CDR3 is built from 13 residues. Germline V gene sequence: CDR1 LGHDT, CDR2 YNNKEL (reference sequence). The CDR3 DNA reads as TGTGCCAGCAGCCCCGGACAGGGGGCGCGAGGGTACTTT. Its protein product is CASSPGQGARGYF.

This clone was observed a few times. An end of the junction does not agree with germline; a read error may underlie this. This rearrangement joins TRBV7-7 to TRBJ2-3; 8 bases match TRBD2. Per the germline V gene, CDR1 is SSHAT and CDR2 is FNYEAQ (reference sequence). This CDR3 is 17 amino acids long. As DNA, the CDR3 is TGTGCTAGCAGCTTAGGGCCAGCGGGGGCTCGCACAGATACGCAGTATTTT. Translated: CASSLGPAGARTDTQYF.

This sequence joins TRBV5-4 and TRBJ1-1; no clear D. Trimming shortened V by 3 bases and J by 0 bases, and 12 bases separated the two germline ends. The germline V gene has CDR1 SGHNT and CDR2 YYREEE (reference sequence). The CDR3 is made up of 15 amino acids. The CDR3 spells CASSSFTSMNTEAFF. CDR3 DNA: TGTGCCAGCAGCTCTTTCACTTCGATGAACACTGAAGCTTTCTTT.

This chain uses TRBV27 with TRBJ2-5; 8 bases are a match to TRBD1. Germline loops: CDR1 MNHEY, CDR2 SMNVEV (reference sequence). The V gene end was trimmed by 2 bases and the J gene end by 5 bases; junction bases not matched to a gene: 4. CDR3 length equals 14 residues. The CDR3 loop is CASSLVDRGETQYF. CDR3 nucleotide sequence: TGTGCCAGCAGTTTAGTAGACAGGGGTGAGACCCAGTACTTC.

The gene calls are TRBV6-6 and TRBJ1-2; 7 bases are shared with TRBD1. V shed 5 bases and J 13 bases; nucleotides not matched to a gene: 10. The CDR3 loop spans 12 amino acids. The V gene's germline CDR1 is MNHNY and CDR2 SVGAGI (reference sequence). CDR3 residues: CASSTTTGTATF. CDR3 in DNA: TGTGCCAGCAGTACCACAACAGGGACAGCCACCTTC.

V gene TRBV18 combines with J gene TRBJ1-6, with 7 bases lining up with TRBD1. There are 14 residues in the CDR3. V dropped 6 bases and J dropped 7; count of bases not matched to a gene: 6. CDR1 and CDR2 from the germline V gene are KGHSH and LQKENI. In nucleotides, the CDR3 is TGTGCCAGCTCTCCTCGACAGGGAAATTCACCCCTCCACTTT. Translating gives CASSPRQGNSPLHF.

The V gene is TRBV6-2 or TRBV6-3, the J gene TRBJ2-5; D ambiguous. The CDR3 sequence is 16 residues long. V was pared by 0 bases and J by 0 bases, with 11 bases between. Germline assignment: CDR1 MNHEY and CDR2 SVGEGT. The CDR3: CASSYSIRQDQETQYF. The DNA for the CDR3 is TGTGCCAGCAGTTACTCGATACGGCAGGACCAAGAGACCCAGTACTTC.